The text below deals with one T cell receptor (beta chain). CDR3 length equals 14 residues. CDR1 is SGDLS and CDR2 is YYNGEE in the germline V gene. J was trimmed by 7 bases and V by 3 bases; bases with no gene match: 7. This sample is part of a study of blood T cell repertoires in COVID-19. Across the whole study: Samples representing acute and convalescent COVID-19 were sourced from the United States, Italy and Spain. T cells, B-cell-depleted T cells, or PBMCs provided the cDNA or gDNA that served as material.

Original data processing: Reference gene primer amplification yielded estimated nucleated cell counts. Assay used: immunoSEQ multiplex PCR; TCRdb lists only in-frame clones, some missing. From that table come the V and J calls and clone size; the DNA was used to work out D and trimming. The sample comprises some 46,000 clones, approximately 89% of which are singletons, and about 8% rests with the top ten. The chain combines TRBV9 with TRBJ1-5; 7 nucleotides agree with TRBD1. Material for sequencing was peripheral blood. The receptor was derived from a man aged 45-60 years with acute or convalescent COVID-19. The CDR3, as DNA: TGTGCCAGCAGCGGAGGAGGGGGCACCCAGCCCCAGCATTTT. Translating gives CASSGGGGTQPQHF.